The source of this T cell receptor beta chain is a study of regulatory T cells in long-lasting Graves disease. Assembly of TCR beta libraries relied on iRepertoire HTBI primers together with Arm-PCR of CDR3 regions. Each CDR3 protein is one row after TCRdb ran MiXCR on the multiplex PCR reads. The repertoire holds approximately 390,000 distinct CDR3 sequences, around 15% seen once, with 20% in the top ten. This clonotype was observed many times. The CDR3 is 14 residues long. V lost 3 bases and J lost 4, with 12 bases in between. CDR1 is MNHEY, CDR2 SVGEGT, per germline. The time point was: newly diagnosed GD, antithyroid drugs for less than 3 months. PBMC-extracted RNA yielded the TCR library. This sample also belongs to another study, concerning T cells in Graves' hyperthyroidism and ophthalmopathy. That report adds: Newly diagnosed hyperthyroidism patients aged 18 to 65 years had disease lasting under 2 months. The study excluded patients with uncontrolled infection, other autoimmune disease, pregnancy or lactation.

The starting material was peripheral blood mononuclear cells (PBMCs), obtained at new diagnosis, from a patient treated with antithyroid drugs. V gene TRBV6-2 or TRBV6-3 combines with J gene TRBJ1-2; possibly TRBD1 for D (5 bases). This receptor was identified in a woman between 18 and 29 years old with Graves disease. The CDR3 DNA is TGTGCCAGCAGTTATAGCGGCGGGACCTATGGCTACACCTTC. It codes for CASSYSGGTYGYTF.